Presented here are 6 T cell receptor beta chains from one specimen sequenced in a study of post-analysis software for immune sequencing data (dated by TCRdb to 2014 to 2015). What the work shows at the level of the full study, not this receptor alone: Patients showed significantly higher frequencies than controls for roughly five TRBV segments, among them TRBV5-6, TRBV5-1 and TRBV20-1.

The protocol used for the library was PCR. The listed sequencing device is Illumina HiSeq 2500. To reduce PCR and sequencing biases, unique molecular identifiers were built into the TCR beta cDNA libraries. The raw public data were reprocessed by TCRdb itself: fastp quality trimming at Q25, MiXCR clonotype calling, in-frame beta chains only. Rows with one shared CDR3 protein collapse into an entry with the most common genes and DNA. For this sample the table gives around 200,000 distinct CDR3 sequences, of which over 25% were detected only once. The ten largest clones add up to 3% to 3.5% of the sample. No antigen has been assigned to these receptors. The sequenced sample consisted of blood. All receptors derive from a girl aged 2-17 years with multiple sclerosis.

This clonotype was counted a few times. The chain is built from TRBV6-5 and TRBJ1-6, with a possible D match to TRBD1 (6 bases). Per germline, CDR1 MNHEY and CDR2 SVGAGI. CDR3 size: 14 residues. The V end was cut by 2 bases, the J end by 9 bases, with 11 bases between. For the CDR3, the DNA is TGTGCCAGCAGTTACGGGGGGGGGCGTTCACCCCTCCACTTT. Amino acids: CASSYGGGRSPLHF.

The rearrangement uses TRBV15 and TRBJ2-7; perhaps D is TRBD1 or TRBD2 (5 bases each). The J call may be faulty, since TRBJ2-5 better matches the DNA end. The germline CDR1 and CDR2 sequences are LNHNV and YYDKDF (reference sequence). The CDR3 consists of 15 residues. CDR3 DNA: TGTGCCACCAGCAGAGATCAACGGGGACGGGAGACCCAGTACTTC. Residues: CATSRDQRGRETQYF.

This clonotype has a single count. J is TRBJ2-3 and V is TRBV7-9; TRBD1 agrees at 10 bases. CDR3 length: 15 residues. V was clipped by 1 base and J by 11 bases; unmatched bases: 9. Germline V gene data show CDR1 as SEHNR and CDR2 as FQNEAQ (reference sequence). CDR3 coding DNA: TGTGCCAGCAGCTTAGGGGACAGGGGAGATCGAATGCAGTATTTT. Amino acids: CASSLGDRGDRMQYF.

This chain connects TRBV10-3 to TRBJ2-5; maybe TRBD1 (6 bases). Germline V gives CDR1 ENHRY, CDR2 SYGVKD. The CDR3 loop spans 15 amino acids. Between the trimmed V and J ends, which lost 6 bases and 2 bases, there was a span of 16 bases. In nucleotides, the CDR3 is TGTGCCATCAGGTCAGGGGCAGTCGATCAAGAGACCCAGTACTTC. Translation gives CAIRSGAVDQETQYF.

V and J are TRBV5-1 and TRBJ1-1, with 7 bases lining up with TRBD1. The V segment lost 4 bases and the J segment 1 base; nucleotides outside the gene matches: 10. CDR3 length: 16 amino acids. Germline V gives CDR1 SGHRS, CDR2 YFSETQ. CDR3 in amino acids: CASSPRIDRANTEAFF. DNA for the CDR3: TGCGCCAGCAGCCCAAGAATAGACAGGGCGAACACTGAAGCTTTCTTT.

This chain joins TRBV7-2 and TRBJ2-1; 8 bases agree with TRBD2. With V trimmed by 1 base and J by 0 bases, 11 bases remained unmatched. The CDR3 runs 19 residues. Germline V gene lookup returns CDR1 SGHTA and CDR2 FQGNSA. The CDR3: CASSLGGGLVSTSYNEQFF. DNA for the CDR3: TGTGCCAGCAGCTTAGGGGGGGGACTAGTATCGACCTCCTACAATGAGCAGTTCTTC.